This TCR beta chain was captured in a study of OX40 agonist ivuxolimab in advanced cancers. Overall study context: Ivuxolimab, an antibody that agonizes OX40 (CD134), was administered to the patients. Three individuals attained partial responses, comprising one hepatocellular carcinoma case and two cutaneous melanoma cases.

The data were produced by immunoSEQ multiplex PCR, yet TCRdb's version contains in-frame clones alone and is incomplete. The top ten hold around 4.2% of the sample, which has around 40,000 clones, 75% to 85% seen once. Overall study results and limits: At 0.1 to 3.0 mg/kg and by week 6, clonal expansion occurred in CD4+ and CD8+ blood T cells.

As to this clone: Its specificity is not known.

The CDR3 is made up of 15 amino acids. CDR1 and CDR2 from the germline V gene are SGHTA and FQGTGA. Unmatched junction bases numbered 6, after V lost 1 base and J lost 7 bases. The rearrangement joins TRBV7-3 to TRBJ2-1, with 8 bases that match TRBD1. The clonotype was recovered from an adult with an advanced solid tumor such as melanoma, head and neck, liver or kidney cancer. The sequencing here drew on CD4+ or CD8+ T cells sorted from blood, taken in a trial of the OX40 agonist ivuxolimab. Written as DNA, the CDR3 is TGTGCCAGCAGCTTAAGTGGGGACAGGAGAAATGAGCAGTTCTTC. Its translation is CASSLSGDRRNEQFF.